These 6 T cell receptor beta chains were sequenced from one sample in a study of CD8+CD57+ T cells in acquired aplastic anemia. Profiling of TCR beta VDJ combinations and CDR3 sequences used genomic DNA as template. In TCRdb, the reads were re-called with MiXCR into one record per CDR3 protein. The sample holds fewer than 200,000 distinct CDR3 sequences; 47% are singletons and the top ten take around 1%. Whoever was chosen for sequencing had shown CD8+CD57+ cell expansion by flow cytometry. The sample was sorted CD4+, CD8+, or CD8+CD57+ T cells (not recorded which) from PBMCs. The receptors were gathered from a human donor with aplastic anemia.

This clonotype was seen ten or more times. The rearrangement links TRBV4-1 to TRBJ2-7; maybe TRBD2 (5 bases). There are 15 residues in the CDR3. CDR1 MGHRA and CDR2 YSYEKL come from the germline V gene. Trimming took 4 bases from V and 1 from J, leaving 14 bases between them. This CDR3 is CASSLEAGLSYEQYF. CDR3 nucleotides: TGCGCCAGCAGCCTAGAGGCGGGCCTGTCCTACGAGCAGTACTTC.

This clonotype occurred many times. The chain has TRBV10-3 and TRBJ1-2; perhaps TRBD1 as D (6 bases). V dropped 5 bases and J dropped 6 bases, with 13 bases sitting between them. CDR1 and CDR2 (germline): ENHRY, SYGVKD. The CDR3 totals 13 residues. The CDR3 loop reads CAISLGQYDGYTF. CDR3 in DNA: TGTGCCATCAGTCTTGGACAGTACGATGGCTACACCTTC.

This chain connects TRBV10-2 to TRBJ2-1; D is undetermined. V was clipped by 0 bases and J by 8 bases, with 8 bases between them. CDR3 length: 13 amino acids. CDR1 WSHSY and CDR2 SAAADI come from the germline V gene. The CDR3 nucleotides are TGCGCCAGCAGTGAGTCAGTTATCCATGAGCAGTTCTTC. It specifies CASSESVIHEQFF.

The rearrangement joins TRBV5-1 to TRBJ2-7, with no clear D. Trimming took off 0 bases at V and 5 bases at J, with 6 bases between the two ends. The V gene's germline CDR1 is SGHRS and CDR2 YFSETQ. The CDR3 is 12 residues long. CDR3 protein: CASSLGADEQYF. The CDR3 coding sequence is TGCGCCAGCAGCTTGGGTGCCGACGAGCAGTACTTC. The whole variable domain, remainder taken from reference TRBV5-1 and TRBJ2-7, is KAGVTQTPRYLIKTRGQQVTLSCSPISGHRSVSWYQQTPGQGLQFLFEYFSETQRNKGNFPGRFSGRQFSNSRSEMNVSTLELGDSALYLCASSLGADEQYFGPGTRLTVT.

This clonotype was recorded once. V and J are TRBV25-1 and TRBJ2-7; tentative D call: TRBD2 (6 bases). This CDR3 is 12 amino acids long. Germline V gives CDR1 MGHDK, CDR2 SYGVNS. Trimming pared 4 bases from V and 6 bases from J, leaving 10 bases between. Written as DNA, the CDR3 is TGTGCCAGCAGTGGAGGGACTTCCGAGCAGTACTTC. Translating it yields CASSGGTSEQYF.

The chain combines TRBV20-1 with TRBJ1-6, with D uncertain. The CDR3 runs 12 residues. The V gene lost 3 bases and the J gene lost 7 bases, with 7 bases spanning the gap. From germline, CDR1 is DFQATT and CDR2 SNEGSKA (reference sequence). CDR3 sequence (DNA): TGCAGTGCTAGGGGAGCGAATTCACCCCTCCACTTT. This sequence encodes CSARGANSPLHF.